This T cell receptor (beta chain) was identified during a study of Tregs in tolerant kidney transplant recipients. Study-wide results and caveats: Donor-specific Treg expansion exceeded global Treg expansion in tolerant patients, suggesting antigen drive. Findings come from small patient numbers and require larger validation. For some patients, primers changed over time, blocking nucleotide-level comparison.

Recipients received nonmyeloablative bone marrow transplants from related graft donors, with transient mixed chimerism. Notes on this clone: What it binds is not known.

This table comes from immunoSEQ multiplex PCR, and its TCRdb copy is limited to in-frame clones, with some not included. The data show about 64,000 clones, 70% to 90% seen once. Germline V gene data show CDR1 as MGHDK and CDR2 as SYGVNS. The CDR3 length is 17 residues. V lost 3 bases and J lost 0, with 14 bases in between. The sequence was obtained from a human patient who received a combined kidney and bone marrow transplant. Part of the T cell pool may stem from the graft donor. V usage is TRBV25-1 and J usage is TRBJ1-4; no definite D call. This sample comprised CD4+ T cells from blood (PBMCs), obtained 6 months after the transplant. CDR3 protein: CASSDRVSVPTNEKLFF. CDR3 nucleotides: TGTGCCAGCAGTGATCGGGTTTCAGTTCCAACTAATGAAAAACTGTTTTTT. The whole variable domain, remainder taken from reference TRBV25-1 and TRBJ1-4, is EADIYQTPRYLVIGTGKKITLECSQTMGHDKMYWYQQDPGMELHLIHYSYGVNSTEKGDLSSESTVSRIRTEHFPLTLESARPSHTSQYLCASSDRVSVPTNEKLFFGSGTQLSVL.